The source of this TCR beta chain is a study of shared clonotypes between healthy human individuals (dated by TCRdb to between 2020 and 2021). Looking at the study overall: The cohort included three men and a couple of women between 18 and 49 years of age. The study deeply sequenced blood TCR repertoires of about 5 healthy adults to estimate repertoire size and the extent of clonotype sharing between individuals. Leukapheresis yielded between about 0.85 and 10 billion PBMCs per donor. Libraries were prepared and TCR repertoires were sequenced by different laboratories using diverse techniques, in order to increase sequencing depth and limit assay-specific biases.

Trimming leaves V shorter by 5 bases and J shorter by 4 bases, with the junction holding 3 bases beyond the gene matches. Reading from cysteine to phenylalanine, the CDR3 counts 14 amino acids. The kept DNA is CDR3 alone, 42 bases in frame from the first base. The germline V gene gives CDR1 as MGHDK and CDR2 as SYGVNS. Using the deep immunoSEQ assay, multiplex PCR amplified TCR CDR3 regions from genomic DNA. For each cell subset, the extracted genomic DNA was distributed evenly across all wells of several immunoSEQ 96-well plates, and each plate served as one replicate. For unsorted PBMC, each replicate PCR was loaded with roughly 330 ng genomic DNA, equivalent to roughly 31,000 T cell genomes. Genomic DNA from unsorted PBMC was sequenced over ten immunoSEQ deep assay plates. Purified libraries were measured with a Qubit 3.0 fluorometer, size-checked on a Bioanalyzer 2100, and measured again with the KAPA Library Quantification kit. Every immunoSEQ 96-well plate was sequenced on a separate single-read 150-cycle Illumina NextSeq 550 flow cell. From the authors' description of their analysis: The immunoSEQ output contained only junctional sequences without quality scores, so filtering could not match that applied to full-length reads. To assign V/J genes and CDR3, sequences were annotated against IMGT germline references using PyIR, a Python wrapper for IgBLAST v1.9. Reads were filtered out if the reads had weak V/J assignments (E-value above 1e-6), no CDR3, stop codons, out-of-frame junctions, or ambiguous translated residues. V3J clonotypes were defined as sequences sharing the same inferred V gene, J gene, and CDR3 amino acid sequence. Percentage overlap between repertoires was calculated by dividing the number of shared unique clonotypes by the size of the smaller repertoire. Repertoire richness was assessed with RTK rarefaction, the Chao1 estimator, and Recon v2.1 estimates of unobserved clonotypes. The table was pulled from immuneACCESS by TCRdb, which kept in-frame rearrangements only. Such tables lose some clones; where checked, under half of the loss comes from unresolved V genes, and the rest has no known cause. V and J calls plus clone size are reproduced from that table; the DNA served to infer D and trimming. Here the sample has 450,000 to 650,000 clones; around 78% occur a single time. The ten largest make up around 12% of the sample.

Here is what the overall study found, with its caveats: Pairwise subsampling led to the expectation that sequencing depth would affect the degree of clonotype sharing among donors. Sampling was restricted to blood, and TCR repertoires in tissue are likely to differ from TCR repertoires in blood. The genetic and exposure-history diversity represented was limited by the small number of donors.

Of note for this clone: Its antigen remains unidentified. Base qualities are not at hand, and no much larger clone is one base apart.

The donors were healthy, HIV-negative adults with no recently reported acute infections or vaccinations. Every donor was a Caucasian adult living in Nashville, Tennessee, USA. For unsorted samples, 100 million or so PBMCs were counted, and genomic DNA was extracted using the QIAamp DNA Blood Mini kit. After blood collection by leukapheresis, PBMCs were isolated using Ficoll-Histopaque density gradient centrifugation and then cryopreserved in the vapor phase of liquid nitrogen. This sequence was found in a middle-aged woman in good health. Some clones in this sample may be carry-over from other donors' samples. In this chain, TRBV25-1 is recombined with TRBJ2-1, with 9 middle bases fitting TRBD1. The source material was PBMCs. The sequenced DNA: TGTGCCAGCAGTCGGGACAGGGAATACAATGAGCAGTTCTTC. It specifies CASSRDREYNEQFF.